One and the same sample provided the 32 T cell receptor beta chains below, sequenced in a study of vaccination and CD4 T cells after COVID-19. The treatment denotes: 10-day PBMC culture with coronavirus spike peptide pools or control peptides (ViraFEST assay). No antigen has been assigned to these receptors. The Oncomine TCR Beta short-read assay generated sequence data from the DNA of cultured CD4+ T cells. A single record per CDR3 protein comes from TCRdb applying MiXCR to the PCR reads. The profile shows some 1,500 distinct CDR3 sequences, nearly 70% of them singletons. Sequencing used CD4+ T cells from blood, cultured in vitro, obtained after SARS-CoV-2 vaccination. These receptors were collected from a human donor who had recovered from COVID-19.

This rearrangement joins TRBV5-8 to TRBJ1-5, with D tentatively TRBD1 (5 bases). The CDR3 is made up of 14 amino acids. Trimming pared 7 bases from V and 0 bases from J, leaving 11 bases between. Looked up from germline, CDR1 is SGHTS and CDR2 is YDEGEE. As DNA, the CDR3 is TGTGCCAGCGTGGGGAGGGGTAGCAATCAGCCCCAGCATTTT. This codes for CASVGRGSNQPQHF. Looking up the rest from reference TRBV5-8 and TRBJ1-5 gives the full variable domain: EAGVTQSPTHLIKTRGQQATLRCSPISGHTSVYWYQQALGLGLQFLLWYDEGEERNRGNFPPRFSGRQFPNYSSELNVNALELEDSALYLCASVGRGSNQPQHFGDGTRLSIL.

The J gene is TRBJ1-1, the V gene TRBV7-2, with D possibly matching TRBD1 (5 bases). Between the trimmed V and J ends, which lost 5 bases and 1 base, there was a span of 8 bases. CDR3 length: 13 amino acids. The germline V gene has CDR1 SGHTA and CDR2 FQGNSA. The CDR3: CASSETGNTEAFF. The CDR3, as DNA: TGTGCCAGCAGCGAAACAGGGAACACTGAAGCTTTCTTT.

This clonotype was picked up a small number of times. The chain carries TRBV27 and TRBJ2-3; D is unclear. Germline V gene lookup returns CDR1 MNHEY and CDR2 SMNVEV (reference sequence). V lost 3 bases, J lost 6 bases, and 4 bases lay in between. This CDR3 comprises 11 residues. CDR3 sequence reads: CASSFRDTQYF. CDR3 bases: TGTGCCAGCAGTTTCAGGGATACGCAGTATTTT.

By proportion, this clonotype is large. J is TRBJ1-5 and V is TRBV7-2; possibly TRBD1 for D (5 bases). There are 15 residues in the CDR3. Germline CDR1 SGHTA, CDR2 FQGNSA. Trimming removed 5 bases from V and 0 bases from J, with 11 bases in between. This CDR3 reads CASSRQIHSNQPQHF. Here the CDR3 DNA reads TGTGCCAGCAGCCGACAGATCCATAGCAATCAGCCCCAGCATTTT. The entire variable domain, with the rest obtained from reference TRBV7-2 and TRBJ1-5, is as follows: GAGVSQSPSNKVTEKGKDVELRCDPISGHTALYWYRQSLGQGLEFLIYFQGNSAPDKSGLPSDRFSAERTGGSVSTLTIQRTQQEDSAVYLCASSRQIHSNQPQHFGDGTRLSIL.

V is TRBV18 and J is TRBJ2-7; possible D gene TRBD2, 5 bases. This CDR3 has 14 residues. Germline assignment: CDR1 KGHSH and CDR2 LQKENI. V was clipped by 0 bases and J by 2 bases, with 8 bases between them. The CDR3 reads CASSPPDGTYEQYF. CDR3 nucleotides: TGTGCCAGCTCACCACCTGACGGGACCTACGAGCAGTACTTC.

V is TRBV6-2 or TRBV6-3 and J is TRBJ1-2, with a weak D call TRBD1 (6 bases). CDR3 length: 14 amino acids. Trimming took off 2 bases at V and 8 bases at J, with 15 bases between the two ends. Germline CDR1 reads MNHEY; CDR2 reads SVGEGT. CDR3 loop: CASSYGDTHRGYTF. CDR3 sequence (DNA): TGTGCCAGCAGTTACGGGGACACACACCGAGGCTACACCTTC.

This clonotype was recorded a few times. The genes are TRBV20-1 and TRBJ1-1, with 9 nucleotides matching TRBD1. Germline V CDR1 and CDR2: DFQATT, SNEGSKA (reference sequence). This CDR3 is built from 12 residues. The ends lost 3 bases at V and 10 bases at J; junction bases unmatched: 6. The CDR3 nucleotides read TGCAGTGCTAGGGGGACAGGGTTGGGAGCTTTCTTT. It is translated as CSARGTGLGAFF.

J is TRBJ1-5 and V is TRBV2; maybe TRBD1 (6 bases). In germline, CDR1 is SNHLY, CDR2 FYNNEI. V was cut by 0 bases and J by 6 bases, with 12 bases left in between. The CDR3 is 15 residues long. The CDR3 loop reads CASSEARGAGQPQHF. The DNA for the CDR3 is TGTGCCAGCAGTGAAGCACGGGGGGCGGGTCAGCCCCAGCATTTT.

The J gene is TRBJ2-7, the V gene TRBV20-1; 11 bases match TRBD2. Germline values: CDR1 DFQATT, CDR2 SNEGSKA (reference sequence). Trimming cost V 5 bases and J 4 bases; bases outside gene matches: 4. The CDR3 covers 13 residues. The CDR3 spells CSAVLAGVYEQYF. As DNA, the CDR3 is TGCAGTGCTGTACTAGCGGGAGTTTACGAGCAGTACTTC.

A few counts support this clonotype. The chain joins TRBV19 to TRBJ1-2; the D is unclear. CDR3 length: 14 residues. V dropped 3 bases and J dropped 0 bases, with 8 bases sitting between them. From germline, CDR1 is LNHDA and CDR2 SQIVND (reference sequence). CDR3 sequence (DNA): TGTGCCAGTAGTATCGGACCGGCTAACTATGGCTACACCTTC. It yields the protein CASSIGPANYGYTF.

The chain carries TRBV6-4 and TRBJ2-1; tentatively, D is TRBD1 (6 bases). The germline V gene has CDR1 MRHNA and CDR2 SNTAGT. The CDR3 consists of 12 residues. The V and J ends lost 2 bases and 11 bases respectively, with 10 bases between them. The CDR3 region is CASSDPQGKQFF. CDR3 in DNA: TGTGCCAGCAGTGACCCACAGGGCAAGCAGTTCTTC.

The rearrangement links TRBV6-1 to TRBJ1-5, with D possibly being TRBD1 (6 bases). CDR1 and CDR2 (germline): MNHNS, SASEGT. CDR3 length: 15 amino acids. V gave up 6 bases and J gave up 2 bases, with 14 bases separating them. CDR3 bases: TGTGCCAGCAGAAAAACAGGGACCGGCAATCAGCCCCAGCATTTT. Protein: CASRKTGTGNQPQHF.

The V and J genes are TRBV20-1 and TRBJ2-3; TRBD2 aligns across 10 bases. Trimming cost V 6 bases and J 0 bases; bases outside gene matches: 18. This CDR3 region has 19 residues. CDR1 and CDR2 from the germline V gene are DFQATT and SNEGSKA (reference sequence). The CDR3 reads CSANQPSSGSLISTDTQYF. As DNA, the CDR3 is TGCAGTGCGAACCAACCCTCTAGCGGGAGCCTTATTAGCACAGATACGCAGTATTTT.

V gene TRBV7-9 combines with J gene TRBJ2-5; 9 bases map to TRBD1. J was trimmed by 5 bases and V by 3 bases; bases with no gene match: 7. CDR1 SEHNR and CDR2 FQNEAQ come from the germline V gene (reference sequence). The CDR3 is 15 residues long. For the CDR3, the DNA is TGTGCCAGCAGCTTGGGGGGACAGGGACTCGAGACCCAGTACTTC. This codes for CASSLGGQGLETQYF. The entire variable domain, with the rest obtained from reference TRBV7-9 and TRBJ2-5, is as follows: DTGVSQNPRHKITKRGQNVTFRCDPISEHNRLYWYRQTLGQGPEFLTYFQNEAQLEKSRLLSDRFSAERPKGSFSTLEIQRTEQGDSAMYLCASSLGGQGLETQYFGPGTRLLVL.

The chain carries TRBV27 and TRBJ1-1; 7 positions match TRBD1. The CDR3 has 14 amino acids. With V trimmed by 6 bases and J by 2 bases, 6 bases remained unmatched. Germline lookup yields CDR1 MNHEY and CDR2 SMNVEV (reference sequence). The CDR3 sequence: CASRLGQRNTEAFF. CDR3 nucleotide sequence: TGTGCCAGCAGGTTGGGACAGAGAAACACTGAAGCTTTCTTT.

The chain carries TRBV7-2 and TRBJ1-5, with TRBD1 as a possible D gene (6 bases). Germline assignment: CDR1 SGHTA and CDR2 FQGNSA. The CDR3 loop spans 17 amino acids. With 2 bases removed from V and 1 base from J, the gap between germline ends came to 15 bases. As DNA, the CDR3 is TGTGCCAGCAGCTTAAATGAGATTACAGGGAGCAATCAGCCCCAGCATTTT. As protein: CASSLNEITGSNQPQHF.

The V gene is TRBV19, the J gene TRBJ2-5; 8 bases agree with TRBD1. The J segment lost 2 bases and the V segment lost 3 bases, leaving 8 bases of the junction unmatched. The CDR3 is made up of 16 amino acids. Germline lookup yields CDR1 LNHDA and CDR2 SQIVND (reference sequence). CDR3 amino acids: CASSIGGTGYQETQYF. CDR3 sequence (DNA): TGTGCCAGTAGTATCGGCGGGACAGGCTATCAAGAGACCCAGTACTTC.

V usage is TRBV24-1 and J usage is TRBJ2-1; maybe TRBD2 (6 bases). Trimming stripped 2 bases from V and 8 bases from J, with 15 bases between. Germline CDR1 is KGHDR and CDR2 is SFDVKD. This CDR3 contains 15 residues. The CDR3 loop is CATSDWGGGAHEQFF. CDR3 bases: TGTGCCACCAGTGATTGGGGTGGAGGGGCGCATGAGCAGTTCTTC.

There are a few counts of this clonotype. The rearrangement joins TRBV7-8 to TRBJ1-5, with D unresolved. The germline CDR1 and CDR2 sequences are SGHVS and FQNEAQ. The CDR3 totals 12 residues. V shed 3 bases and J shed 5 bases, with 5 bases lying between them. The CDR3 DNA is TGTGCCAGCAGCTTCATGGATCAGCCCCAGCATTTT. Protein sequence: CASSFMDQPQHF.

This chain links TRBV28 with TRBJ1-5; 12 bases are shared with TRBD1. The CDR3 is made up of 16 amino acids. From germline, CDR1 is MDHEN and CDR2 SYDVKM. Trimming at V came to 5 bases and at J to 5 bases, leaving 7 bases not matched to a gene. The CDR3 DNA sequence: TGTGCCAGCAGTGCCCGGGACAGGGGGCGCGATCAGCCCCAGCATTTT. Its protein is CASSARDRGRDQPQHF. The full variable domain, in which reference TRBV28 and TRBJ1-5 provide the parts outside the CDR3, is DVKVTQSSRYLVKRTGEKVFLECVQDMDHENMFWYRQDPGLGLRLIYFSYDVKMKEKGDIPEGYSVSREKKERFSLILESASTNQTSMYLCASSARDRGRDQPQHFGDGTRLSIL.

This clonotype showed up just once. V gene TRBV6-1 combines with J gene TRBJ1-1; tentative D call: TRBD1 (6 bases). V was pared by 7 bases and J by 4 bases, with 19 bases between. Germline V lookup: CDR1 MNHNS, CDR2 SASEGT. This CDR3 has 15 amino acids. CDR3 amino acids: CASIPVRGLGTEAFF. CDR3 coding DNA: TGTGCCAGCATTCCCGTACGGGGGCTAGGCACTGAAGCTTTCTTT.

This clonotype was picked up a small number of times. CDR3: CASSARQGPNTEAFF. As DNA, the CDR3 is TGTGCCAGCAGTGCTAGACAGGGTCCGAACACTGAAGCTTTCTTT. This chain links TRBV6-1 with TRBJ1-1, with 7 bases that match TRBD1. Trimming removed 4 bases from V and 1 base from J; junction bases left unmatched: 6. The CDR3 covers 15 residues. Per the germline V gene, CDR1 is MNHNS and CDR2 is SASEGT.

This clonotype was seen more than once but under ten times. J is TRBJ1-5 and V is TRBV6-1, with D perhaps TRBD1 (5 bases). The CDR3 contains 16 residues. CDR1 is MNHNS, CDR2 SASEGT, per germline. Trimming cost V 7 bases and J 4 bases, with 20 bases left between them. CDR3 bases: TGTGCCAGCACCTCGTCCCAGGGAGGTGGTAATCAGCCCCAGCATTTT. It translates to CASTSSQGGGNQPQHF.

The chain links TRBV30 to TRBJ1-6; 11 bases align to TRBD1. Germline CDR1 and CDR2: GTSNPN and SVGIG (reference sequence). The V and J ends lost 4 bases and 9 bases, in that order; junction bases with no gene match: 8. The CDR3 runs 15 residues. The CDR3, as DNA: TGTGCCTGGACCTCGGACAGGGGGCGGTTTTCACCCCTCCACTTT. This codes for CAWTSDRGRFSPLHF.

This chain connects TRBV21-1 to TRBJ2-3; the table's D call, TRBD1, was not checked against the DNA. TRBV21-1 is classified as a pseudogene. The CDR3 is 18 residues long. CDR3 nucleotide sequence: TGTGCCAGCAACACCGAGGAATGGGGGGTCCCTTACACAGATACGCAGTATTTT. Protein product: CASNTEEWGVPYTDTQYF.

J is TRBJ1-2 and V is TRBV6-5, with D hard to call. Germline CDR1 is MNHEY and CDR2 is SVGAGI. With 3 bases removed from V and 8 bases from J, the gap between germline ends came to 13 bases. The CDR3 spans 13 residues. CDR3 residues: CASSYESGGGYTF. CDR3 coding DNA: TGTGCCAGCAGTTATGAGTCGGGTGGGGGCTACACCTTC.

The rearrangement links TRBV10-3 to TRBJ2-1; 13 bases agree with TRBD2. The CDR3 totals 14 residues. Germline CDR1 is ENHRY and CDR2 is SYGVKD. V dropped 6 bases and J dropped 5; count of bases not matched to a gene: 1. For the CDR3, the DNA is TGTGCCATCAGACTAGCGGGAGGGGACAATGAGCAGTTCTTC. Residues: CAIRLAGGDNEQFF.

CDR3 DNA sequence: TGTGCCAGCAGCACCGGACAGGGGGCTGATGGCTACACCTTC. This encodes CASSTGQGADGYTF. V gene TRBV7-8 combines with J gene TRBJ1-2, with 11 bases lining up with TRBD1. The CDR3 runs to 14 residues. The V gene's germline CDR1 is SGHVS and CDR2 FQNEAQ. Unmatched junction bases numbered 5, after V lost 5 bases and J lost 6 bases.

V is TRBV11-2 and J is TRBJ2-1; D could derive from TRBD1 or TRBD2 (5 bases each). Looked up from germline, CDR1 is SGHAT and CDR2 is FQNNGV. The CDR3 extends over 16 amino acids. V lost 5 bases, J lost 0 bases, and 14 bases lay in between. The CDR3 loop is CASSPRGSRSYNEQFF. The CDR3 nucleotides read TGTGCCAGCAGCCCGAGGGGCTCCCGCTCCTACAATGAGCAGTTCTTC.

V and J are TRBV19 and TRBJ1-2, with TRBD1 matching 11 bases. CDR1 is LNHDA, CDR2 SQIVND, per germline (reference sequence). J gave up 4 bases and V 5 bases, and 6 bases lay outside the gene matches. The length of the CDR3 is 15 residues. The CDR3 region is CASSPWGTGGYGYTF. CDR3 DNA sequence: TGTGCCAGTAGTCCCTGGGGGACAGGGGGCTATGGCTACACCTTC.

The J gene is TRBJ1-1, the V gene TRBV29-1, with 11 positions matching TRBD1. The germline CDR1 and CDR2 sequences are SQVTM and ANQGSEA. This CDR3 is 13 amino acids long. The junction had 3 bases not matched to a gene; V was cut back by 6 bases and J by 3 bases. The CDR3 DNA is TGCAGCGTGGGGACAGGGGGGGACACTGAAGCTTTCTTT. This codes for CSVGTGGDTEAFF.

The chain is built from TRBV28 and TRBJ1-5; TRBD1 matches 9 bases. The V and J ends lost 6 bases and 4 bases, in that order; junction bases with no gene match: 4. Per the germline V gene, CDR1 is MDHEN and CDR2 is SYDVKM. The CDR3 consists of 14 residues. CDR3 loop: CASSQGTGNQPQHF. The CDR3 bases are TGTGCCAGCAGCCAGGGGACAGGGAATCAGCCCCAGCATTTT.